Each of the 4 T cell receptor beta chains below was sequenced from the same sample in a study of blood T cell repertoires in COVID-19. Assay used: immunoSEQ multiplex PCR; TCRdb lists only in-frame clones, some missing. Of 50,000 to 70,000 clones listed, approximately 92% were seen once; the top ten hold roughly 2.4%. The sample taken for sequencing was peripheral blood. These receptors all stem from a man aged 55 to 69 with acute or convalescent COVID-19.

This clone was recorded once. V gene TRBV5-6 combines with J gene TRBJ1-1; D remains ambiguous. Trimming shortened V by 2 bases and J by 5 bases, and 7 bases separated the two germline ends. Per germline, CDR1 SGHDT and CDR2 YYEEEE. The length of the CDR3 is 12 residues. Here the CDR3 DNA reads TGTGCCAGCAGCTTCTATAGTACTGAAGCTTTCTTT. Translation gives CASSFYSTEAFF.

This chain connects TRBV11-3 to TRBJ1-1; no clear D gene. This CDR3 has 14 amino acids. Between the trimmed V and J ends, which lost 1 base and 7 bases, there was a span of 13 bases. Germline values: CDR1 SGHNT, CDR2 YENEEA. The chain's CDR3 is CASSLVSGKGEAFF. The CDR3 nucleotides are TGTGCCAGCAGCTTAGTATCGGGTAAAGGTGAAGCTTTCTTT.

This clone appeared once. The V call is TRBV11-1, the J call TRBJ2-3; D possibly corresponds to TRBD1 (6 bases). This CDR3 is built from 14 residues. Trimming removed 2 bases from V and 2 bases from J, with 8 bases in between. CDR1 is SGHAT, CDR2 FQDESV, per germline (reference sequence). As DNA, the CDR3 is TGTGCCAGCAGCTTAAGGACAGCCACAGATACGCAGTATTTT. As protein: CASSLRTATDTQYF.

The CDR3, as DNA: TGTGCCTGGACGGACCAACTACGACAGAAACTAGAGACCCAGTACTTC. Protein sequence: CAWTDQLRQKLETQYF. The J gene is TRBJ2-5, the V gene TRBV30; possible D gene TRBD1, 5 bases. This CDR3 contains 16 residues. Germline assignment: CDR1 GTSNPN and CDR2 SVGIG (reference sequence). V lost 4 bases to trimming and J lost 4 bases, with 22 bases between them.